The rows below give T cell receptor beta chains drawn from one sample of a study of blood T cell repertoires in COVID-19. The protocol was immunoSEQ multiplex PCR, while the TCRdb copy is restricted to in-frame clones and leaves out a portion. The sample lists about 32,000 clones, 85% to 90% occurring once. Sequencing input: peripheral blood. The receptors originated from a man in his fifties or sixties with active or convalescent COVID-19. Each CDR3 is given with its conserved first and last residue. Fields, in order: CDR3 length, J gene, V gene, D gene, CDR3 protein. The D gene is left open where the match is weak.

len: 13; j_gene: TRBJ2-1; v_gene: TRBV5-1; d_gene: TRBD1; CDR3aa: CASSPDRGNEQFF
len: 12; j_gene: TRBJ1-1; v_gene: TRBV5-4; d_gene: TRBD1; CDR3aa: CASSLAGGEAFF
len: 13; j_gene: TRBJ1-2; v_gene: TRBV10-1; d_gene: NA; CDR3aa: CASSPGLSYGYTF
len: 15; j_gene: TRBJ2-1; v_gene: TRBV6-5; d_gene: NA; CDR3aa: CASSPRKLTHNEQFF
len: 14; j_gene: TRBJ1-5; v_gene: TRBV10-3; d_gene: NA; CDR3aa: CAISAGVGNQPQHF
len: 18; j_gene: TRBJ2-6; v_gene: TRBV5-6; d_gene: NA; CDR3aa: CASSLAGQINSGANVLTF
len: 16; j_gene: TRBJ1-2; v_gene: TRBV27; d_gene: TRBD1; CDR3aa: CASSLAGAGGRSGYTF
len: 13; j_gene: TRBJ1-1; v_gene: TRBV7-2; d_gene: NA; CDR3aa: CASSLEAGTEAFF
len: 14; j_gene: TRBJ1-1; v_gene: TRBV9; d_gene: NA; CDR3aa: CASSVGQWNTEAFF
len: 19; j_gene: TRBJ2-2; v_gene: TRBV5-1; d_gene: NA; CDR3aa: CASSSHLRWGRANTGELFF
len: 17; j_gene: TRBJ2-3; v_gene: TRBV5-6; d_gene: TRBD1; CDR3aa: CASSLARGTARGSTQYF
len: 13; j_gene: TRBJ2-3; v_gene: TRBV5-1; d_gene: NA; CDR3aa: CASSLRAADTQYF
len: 16; j_gene: TRBJ2-3; v_gene: TRBV24-1; d_gene: TRBD1; CDR3aa: CATSDFRGFRTDTQYF
len: 14; j_gene: TRBJ1-5; v_gene: TRBV19; d_gene: NA; CDR3aa: CASSPRGRNQPQHF
len: 14; j_gene: TRBJ1-1; v_gene: TRBV5-6; d_gene: TRBD1; CDR3aa: CASSSQGVGTEAFF
len: 16; j_gene: TRBJ2-6; v_gene: TRBV6-4; d_gene: NA; CDR3aa: CASSDQGFAGANVLTF
len: 13; j_gene: TRBJ1-5; v_gene: TRBV6-5; d_gene: TRBD1; CDR3aa: CASKQGKDQPQHF
len: 13; j_gene: TRBJ1-1; v_gene: TRBV2; d_gene: TRBD1; CDR3aa: CASSAIEDREAFF
len: 14; j_gene: TRBJ1-2; v_gene: TRBV28; d_gene: TRBD1; CDR3aa: CASSLLTGVHGYTF
len: 18; j_gene: TRBJ2-2; v_gene: TRBV12-5; d_gene: TRBD1; CDR3aa: CASGLVLGQGAGTGELFF
len: 16; j_gene: TRBJ2-1; v_gene: TRBV5-1; d_gene: NA; CDR3aa: CASSLDRQGGSNEQFF
len: 13; j_gene: TRBJ2-3; v_gene: TRBV12-3/TRBV12-4; d_gene: NA; CDR3aa: CASRGGGSDTQYF
len: 15; j_gene: TRBJ1-2; v_gene: TRBV28; d_gene: TRBD1; CDR3aa: CASGNRDSTNYGYTF
len: 15; j_gene: TRBJ1-6; v_gene: TRBV5-1; d_gene: NA; CDR3aa: CASKVGVNPNSPLHF
len: 17; j_gene: TRBJ1-5; v_gene: TRBV19; d_gene: NA; CDR3aa: CASRSATRGPSNQPQHF
len: 16; j_gene: TRBJ1-5; v_gene: TRBV19; d_gene: TRBD1; CDR3aa: CASSITGALGNQPQHF
len: 15; j_gene: TRBJ1-6; v_gene: TRBV4-1; d_gene: NA; CDR3aa: CASSQDGSGGLPLHF
len: 13; j_gene: TRBJ2-3; v_gene: TRBV29-1; d_gene: NA; CDR3aa: CSVMGQNQDTQYF
len: 14; j_gene: TRBJ1-5; v_gene: TRBV7-2; d_gene: TRBD1; CDR3aa: CASSLGDRGQPQHF
len: 13; j_gene: TRBJ1-3; v_gene: TRBV30; d_gene: NA; CDR3aa: CAQAGYSGNTIYF
len: 17; j_gene: TRBJ2-6; v_gene: TRBV11-2; d_gene: NA; CDR3aa: CASSPPQGRAGANVLTF
len: 13; j_gene: TRBJ2-3; v_gene: TRBV5-4; d_gene: NA; CDR3aa: CASSLDQADTQYF
len: 16; j_gene: TRBJ2-1; v_gene: TRBV24-1; d_gene: NA; CDR3aa: CATSAKRGTEYNEQFF
len: 15; j_gene: TRBJ2-3; v_gene: TRBV4-2; d_gene: TRBD2; CDR3aa: CASSLAGGSTDTQYF
len: 15; j_gene: TRBJ2-3; v_gene: TRBV29-1; d_gene: NA; CDR3aa: CSARAGTPHTDTQYF
len: 13; j_gene: TRBJ1-2; v_gene: TRBV2; d_gene: NA; CDR3aa: CAGEMDLNYGYTF
len: 14; j_gene: TRBJ1-1; v_gene: TRBV28; d_gene: NA; CDR3aa: CASSLTGYNTEAFF